The 26 T cell receptor beta chains listed next were all sequenced from one sample in a study of cytomegalovirus exposure and HLA in healthy donors. Using immunoSEQ multiplex PCR, the repertoire was profiled, and TCRdb retains in-frame clones only, with some absent. This table holds about 160,000 clones, 86% found once. The specimen sequenced was PBMCs. Every receptor here comes from a woman aged 18-29 years in good health and CMV-seronegative.

The gene calls are TRBV5-1 and TRBJ2-5; 7 nucleotides agree with TRBD2. The germline CDR1 and CDR2 sequences are SGHRS and YFSETQ. Trimming removed 0 bases from V and 1 base from J; junction bases left unmatched: 9. The CDR3 extends over 17 amino acids. CDR3 protein: CASSLGLGGLSQETQYF. The CDR3 nucleotides are TGCGCCAGCAGCTTGGGCCTCGGGGGACTATCCCAAGAGACCCAGTACTTC.

This sequence joins TRBV29-1 and TRBJ2-7; D is undetermined. The V and J ends lost 5 bases and 0 bases respectively, with 11 bases between them. The CDR3 extends over 13 amino acids. Germline CDR1 SQVTM, CDR2 ANQGSEA. CDR3 nucleotides: TGCAGCGTTTTCAGTCAGGTCTCCTACGAGCAGTACTTC. This encodes CSVFSQVSYEQYF.

This chain joins TRBV18 and TRBJ1-2, with D tentatively TRBD1 (6 bases). V lost 3 bases and J lost 2, with 13 bases in between. The CDR3 contains 15 residues. The germline V gene encodes CDR1 KGHSH and CDR2 LQKENI. DNA of the CDR3: TGTGCCAGCTCACCGGGGGGGCAAGGCAACTATGGCTACACCTTC. It yields the protein CASSPGGQGNYGYTF. Supplemented by reference TRBV18 and TRBJ1-2, the full variable domain reads NAGVMQNPRHLVRRRGQEARLRCSPMKGHSHVYWYRQLPEEGLKFMVYLQKENIIDESGMPKERFSAEFPKEGPSILRIQQVVRGDSAAYFCASSPGGQGNYGYTFGSGTRLTVV.

The rearrangement links TRBV12-5 to TRBJ2-7; TRBD1 matches 8 bases. The V segment lost 5 bases and the J segment 3 bases; nucleotides outside the gene matches: 3. In germline, CDR1 is LGHNT, CDR2 FRNRAP. This CDR3 has 13 amino acids. The DNA for the CDR3 is TGTGCTAGTGGTCAGACAGGGGTCTACGAGCAGTACTTC. As protein: CASGQTGVYEQYF. The full variable domain, rest sourced from reference TRBV12-5 and TRBJ2-7, is DARVTQTPRHKVTEMGQEVTMRCQPILGHNTVFWYRQTMMQGLELLAYFRNRAPLDDSGMPKDRFSAEMPDATLATLKIQPSEPRDSAVYFCASGQTGVYEQYFGPGTRLTVT.

The gene calls are TRBV4-3 and TRBJ2-6; a possible D gene is TRBD2 (5 bases). Germline V gene lookup returns CDR1 LGHNA and CDR2 YSLEER. Deletions cut 4 bases from V and 0 bases from J, with 10 bases between. The CDR3 has 16 amino acids. The CDR3 reads CASSPKRPSGANVLTF. CDR3 coding DNA: TGCGCCAGCAGCCCCAAGCGGCCCTCTGGGGCCAACGTCCTGACTTTC.

The CDR3 sequence: CASSLSSGGAHEQFF. CDR3 DNA sequence: TGTGCCAGCAGCTTATCTAGCGGGGGGGCCCATGAGCAGTTCTTC. The gene calls are TRBV13 and TRBJ2-1; 12 nucleotides line up with TRBD2. Trimming cost V 2 bases and J 8 bases; bases outside gene matches: 4. This CDR3 spans 15 amino acids. Germline assignment: CDR1 PRHDT and CDR2 FYEKMQ (reference sequence).

As concerns this clone: Compared with germline, one end of the junction differs, possibly owing to a read error. The V and J genes are TRBV29-1 and TRBJ1-2; TRBD1 agrees at 8 bases. From germline, CDR1 is SQVTM and CDR2 ANQGSEA. This CDR3 comprises 11 residues. The CDR3 DNA follows: TGCAGCGTTGAATTAGGACAGGGTCCTTTATTC. Protein: CSVELGQGPLF.

This chain links TRBV5-1 with TRBJ1-2; 7 bases agree with TRBD1. The CDR3 is 14 residues long. Germline CDR1 and CDR2: SGHRS and YFSETQ. J lost 0 bases, V lost 3 bases, and 2 bases had no gene match. CDR3 residues: CASSWDSSNYGYTF. CDR3 sequence (DNA): TGCGCCAGCAGCTGGGACAGTTCTAACTATGGCTACACCTTC.

This clone showed up just a few times. The CDR3 protein is CASSESLQGDGGYTF. The CDR3 DNA is TGTGCCAGCAGTGAATCACTACAGGGGGATGGCGGCTACACCTTC. This chain links TRBV6-1 with TRBJ1-2; 8 bases are a match to TRBD1. The CDR3 totals 15 residues. Germline values: CDR1 MNHNS, CDR2 SASEGT. Losses at the gene ends were 2 bases for V and 8 bases for J; bases not matched to a gene: 10.

On this clone: At one end, the junction sequence differs from germline, possibly due to a read error. This chain joins TRBV6-5 and TRBJ2-3, with TRBD2 matching 8 bases. The CDR3 runs 13 residues. Per germline, CDR1 MNHEY and CDR2 SVGAGI. CDR3 in amino acids: CASSYHSGGAQYF. The CDR3, as DNA: TGTGCCAGCAGTTATCACAGCGGGGGTGCGCAATATTTT.

This clone showed up just a few times. The chain recombines TRBV5-1 with TRBJ1-3; D gene ambiguous. The CDR3 contains 11 residues. Germline assignment: CDR1 SGHRS and CDR2 YFSETQ. Between the trimmed V and J ends, which lost 5 bases and 4 bases, there was a span of 4 bases. The CDR3 protein is CASRSGNTIYF. The CDR3 bases are TGCGCCAGCAGATCAGGAAACACCATATATTTT.

This chain joins TRBV19 and TRBJ2-1; TRBD1 agrees at 10 bases. The CDR3 has 15 residues. The J segment lost 6 bases and the V segment lost 4 bases, leaving 6 bases of the junction unmatched. CDR1 LNHDA and CDR2 SQIVND come from the germline V gene (reference sequence). The CDR3 reads CASSTGQGYFNEQFF. The CDR3 bases are TGTGCCAGTAGTACGGGACAGGGGTACTTCAATGAGCAGTTCTTC.

The chain employs TRBV10-3 and TRBJ2-3, with 10 bases that match TRBD2. The V gene's germline CDR1 is ENHRY and CDR2 SYGVKD. Unmatched junction bases numbered 5, after V lost 3 bases and J lost 2 bases. The CDR3 covers 16 residues. CDR3 in DNA: TGTGCCATCAGTGATCTAGCGGGGGTAACCACAGATACGCAGTATTTT. Translated, it gives CAISDLAGVTTDTQYF.

The rearrangement joins TRBV2 to TRBJ1-5; 7 positions agree with TRBD1. The CDR3 has 13 residues. The junction had 4 bases not matched to a gene; V was cut back by 6 bases and J by 5 bases. CDR1 is SNHLY, CDR2 FYNNEI, per germline. CDR3 in DNA: TGTGCCAGCAGCATCCAGGGGGATCAGCCCCAGCATTTT. It codes for CASSIQGDQPQHF.

The chain carries TRBV30 and TRBJ1-5; a possible D gene is TRBD1 (5 bases). CDR1 is GTSNPN, CDR2 SVGIG, per germline (reference sequence). V lost 2 bases and J lost 4, with 9 bases in between. The CDR3 runs to 13 residues. The chain's CDR3 is CAWSPGGNQPQHF. The DNA of the CDR3 is TGTGCCTGGAGTCCTGGGGGGAATCAGCCCCAGCATTTT.

The count of this clone is one. The CDR3 spells CANSGTGNTGELFF. The DNA of the CDR3 is TGTGCCAACTCGGGGACAGGGAACACCGGGGAGCTGTTTTTT. The V call is TRBV2, the J call TRBJ2-2; TRBD1 aligns across 8 bases. This CDR3 spans 14 amino acids. CDR1 is SNHLY, CDR2 FYNNEI, per germline. The junction had 5 bases not matched to a gene; V was cut back by 10 bases and J by 1 base.

The CDR3 is CASSFGQGGNTEAFF. CDR3 coding DNA: TGCGCCAGCAGCTTCGGACAGGGGGGGAACACTGAAGCTTTCTTT. V gene TRBV5-1 combines with J gene TRBJ1-1; 10 nucleotides align to TRBD1. The V and J ends lost 2 bases and 1 base, in that order; junction bases with no gene match: 2. The CDR3 consists of 15 residues. Per the germline V gene, CDR1 is SGHRS and CDR2 is YFSETQ.

V is TRBV7-9 and J is TRBJ2-1; 7 positions agree with TRBD2. This CDR3 contains 13 residues. CDR1 is SEHNR, CDR2 FQNEAQ, per germline (reference sequence). After removal of 1 base from V and 6 bases from J, the junction contained 0 bases not matched to a gene. The CDR3 protein is CASSLVAGNEQFF. The CDR3 nucleotides read TGTGCCAGCAGCTTAGTAGCGGGCAATGAGCAGTTCTTC.

The rearrangement links TRBV27 to TRBJ2-7; unclear D gene. CDR1 and CDR2 (germline): MNHEY, SMNVEV (reference sequence). This CDR3 comprises 13 residues. V lost 4 bases to trimming and J lost 0 bases, with 7 bases between them. The CDR3 DNA follows: TGTGCCAGCAGTTCCGTTAGCTCCTACGAGCAGTACTTC. Translating gives CASSSVSSYEQYF.

The chain carries TRBV6-5 and TRBJ1-5; no definite D call. The CDR3 has 14 residues. Germline CDR1 is MNHEY and CDR2 is SVGAGI. V lost 6 bases and J 0 bases, leaving 9 bases between the germline ends. CDR3 sequence (DNA): TGTGCCAGCAGGGGCCCCTATAGCAATCAGCCCCAGCATTTT. It yields the protein CASRGPYSNQPQHF.

The chain carries TRBV29-1 and TRBJ2-7, with unresolved D. Trimming stripped 4 bases from V and 4 bases from J, with 14 bases between. Looked up from germline, CDR1 is SQVTM and CDR2 is ANQGSEA. This CDR3 has 13 amino acids. The CDR3 reads CSVVLQSEYEQYF. CDR3 coding DNA: TGCAGCGTTGTTCTTCAGTCCGAATACGAGCAGTACTTC.

This chain links TRBV7-9 with TRBJ2-7; 9 bases fit TRBD1. This CDR3 spans 17 amino acids. Germline V gives CDR1 SEHNR, CDR2 FQNEAQ (reference sequence). Trimming removed 5 bases from V and 5 bases from J; junction bases left unmatched: 16. This CDR3 reads CASSLRRPGTGSHEQYF. The CDR3 bases are TGTGCCAGCAGCCTACGACGGCCCGGGACAGGGTCCCACGAGCAGTACTTC.

The chain uses TRBV10-3 and TRBJ2-1; TRBD2 might be the D (6 bases). V shed 10 bases and J shed 5 bases, with 18 bases lying between them. Germline V gene data show CDR1 as ENHRY and CDR2 as SYGVKD. This CDR3 spans 14 amino acids. CDR3 loop: CATARNGGDNEQFF. The CDR3 DNA sequence: TGTGCCACCGCTAGAAACGGGGGAGACAATGAGCAGTTCTTC.

The gene calls are TRBV5-6 and TRBJ2-7; TRBD2 aligns across 9 bases. The CDR3 loop spans 17 amino acids. V shed 4 bases, J shed 6 bases, and the junction held 17 bases outside the gene matches. Per germline, CDR1 SGHDT and CDR2 YYEEEE. The CDR3 DNA reads as TGTGCCAGCAGCCCCGGGGGCGCGGGAGGGCCGATAACCGAGCAGTACTTC. It specifies CASSPGGAGGPITEQYF.

The V gene is TRBV14, the J gene TRBJ2-1; TRBD2 matches at 7 bases. Germline V CDR1 and CDR2: SGHDN, FVKESK. The CDR3 extends over 17 amino acids. V lost 4 bases and J lost 5; bases outside the gene matches: 14. Written as DNA, the CDR3 is TGTGCCAGCAGCCCGTGGGGGGGGAATTTTGTGCACAATGAGCAGTTCTTC. Amino acid sequence: CASSPWGGNFVHNEQFF.

CDR3 nucleotide sequence: TGCAGCGTTGGACAGGGGTCCTACAATGAGCAGTTCTTC. Translated: CSVGQGSYNEQFF. This chain links TRBV29-1 with TRBJ2-1; TRBD1 matches at 8 bases. Germline values: CDR1 SQVTM, CDR2 ANQGSEA. With 4 bases clipped from V and 1 base from J, the junction kept 0 bases outside the gene matches. CDR3 length: 13 amino acids.